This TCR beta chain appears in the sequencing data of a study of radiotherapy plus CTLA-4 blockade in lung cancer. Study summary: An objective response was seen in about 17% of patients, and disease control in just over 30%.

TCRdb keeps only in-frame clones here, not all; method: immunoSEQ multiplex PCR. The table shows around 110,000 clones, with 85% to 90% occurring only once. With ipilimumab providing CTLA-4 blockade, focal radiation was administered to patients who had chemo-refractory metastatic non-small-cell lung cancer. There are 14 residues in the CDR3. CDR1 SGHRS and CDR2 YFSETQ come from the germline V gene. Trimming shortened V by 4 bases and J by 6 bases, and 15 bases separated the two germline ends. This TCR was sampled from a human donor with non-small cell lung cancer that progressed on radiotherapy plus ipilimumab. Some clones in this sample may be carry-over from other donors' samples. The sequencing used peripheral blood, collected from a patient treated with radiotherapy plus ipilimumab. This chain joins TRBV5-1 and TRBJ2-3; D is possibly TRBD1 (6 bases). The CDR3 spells CASSHGTLGDTQYF. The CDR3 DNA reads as TGCGCCAGCAGCCACGGGACACTGGGCGATACGCAGTATTTT.